This TCR beta chain was sequenced during a study of blood T cell repertoires in COVID-19. Repertoires were generated with immunoSEQ multiplex PCR, while TCRdb's copy carries only in-frame clones and drops some. In the table there are approximately 150,000 clones, approximately 89% of which are singletons. The V and J ends lost 5 bases and 5 bases, in that order; junction bases with no gene match: 3. Germline V CDR1 and CDR2: SEHNR, FQNEAQ (reference sequence). This CDR3 contains 13 residues. This clonotype was obtained from a human donor in a cohort sampled during active COVID-19. The chain joins TRBV7-9 to TRBJ2-1; 7 bases line up with TRBD1. Sequencing input: peripheral blood. The CDR3 DNA is TGTGCCAGCAGCGCCGGGACAGACAATGAGCAGTTCTTC. Translated: CASSAGTDNEQFF.